The 18 T cell receptor beta chains in this list originate from one sample, sequenced in a study of radiation and T cells in renal cell carcinoma. Data came from immunoSEQ multiplex PCR; TCRdb stores just in-frame clones and leaves some out. The repertoire has about 140,000 clones, 70% to 90% of them found once; the top ten carry less than 25%. The time point here: baseline pretreatment blood. The treatment was: 15 Gy SBRT to primary tumor, nephrectomy 4 weeks later. Source: blood, taken from a patient whose treatment included radiotherapy and nephrectomy. The receptors were gathered from a woman between 50 and 59 years old with renal cell carcinoma.

This chain uses TRBV10-3 with TRBJ2-2; TRBD2 might be the D (7 bases). CDR1 and CDR2 (germline): ENHRY, SYGVKD. V was pared by 3 bases and J by 3 bases, with 11 bases between. The CDR3 runs 15 residues. This CDR3 is CAISDRGGDTGELFF. DNA for the CDR3: TGTGCCATCAGTGACCGAGGGGGGGACACCGGGGAGCTGTTTTTT.

The gene calls are TRBV27 and TRBJ2-3; TRBD1 aligns across 11 bases. The germline gives CDR1 MNHEY, CDR2 SMNVEV (reference sequence). This CDR3 region has 16 residues. V gave up 5 bases and J gave up 6 bases; unmatched junction bases: 10. CDR3 in amino acids: CASSIRDRGFTDTQYF. DNA for the CDR3: TGTGCCAGCAGTATCCGGGACAGGGGGTTCACGGATACGCAGTATTTT.

This chain connects TRBV30 to TRBJ1-6; tentative D call: TRBD1 (5 bases). From germline, CDR1 is GTSNPN and CDR2 SVGIG (reference sequence). The V end lost 4 bases, the J end lost 7 bases, and 11 bases lay between the germline ends. CDR3 length: 13 residues. CDR3 protein: CAWNRDPNSPLHF. The CDR3 DNA reads TGTGCCTGGAACCGGGACCCAAATTCACCCCTCCACTTT. Complete variable domain (other parts from reference TRBV30 and TRBJ1-6): SQTIHQWPATLVQPVGSPLSLECTVEGTSNPNLYWYRQAAGRGLQLLFYSVGIGQISSEVPQNLSASRPQDRQFILSSKKLLLSDSGFYLCAWNRDPNSPLHFGNGTRLTVT.

The chain recombines TRBV6-5 with TRBJ1-6; 7 bases are a match to TRBD1. Germline V gene lookup returns CDR1 MNHEY and CDR2 SVGAGI. The ends lost 6 bases at V and 7 bases at J; junction bases unmatched: 6. CDR3 length: 14 amino acids. CDR3 DNA: TGTGCCAGCAGCTACAGGGGATTGAATTCACCCCTCCACTTT. Its protein is CASSYRGLNSPLHF.

The V gene is TRBV25-1, the J gene TRBJ2-3; D is uncertain. V lost 1 base to trimming and J lost 6 bases, with 5 bases between them. The CDR3 runs 12 residues. Germline lookup yields CDR1 MGHDK and CDR2 SYGVNS. The CDR3 region is CASSEFRDTQYF. In DNA form, the CDR3 reads TGTGCCAGCAGTGAATTCCGGGATACGCAGTATTTT.

This sequence joins TRBV18 and TRBJ1-1; perhaps TRBD1 as D (5 bases). Trimming stripped 4 bases from V and 0 bases from J, with 12 bases between. Germline-derived CDR1 and CDR2 are KGHSH and LQKENI. This CDR3 contains 15 residues. The DNA of the CDR3 is TGTGCCAGCTCACGCAACGGGGGACTGAACACTGAAGCTTTCTTT. Protein: CASSRNGGLNTEAFF. The whole variable domain, filled in from reference TRBV18 and TRBJ1-1, reads NAGVMQNPRHLVRRRGQEARLRCSPMKGHSHVYWYRQLPEEGLKFMVYLQKENIIDESGMPKERFSAEFPKEGPSILRIQQVVRGDSAAYFCASSRNGGLNTEAFFGQGTRLTVV.

The CDR3 spells CAIENRLAGEGEQYF. The CDR3 region has the DNA TGTGCCATCGAAAACAGACTAGCGGGCGAGGGGGAGCAGTACTTC. V usage is TRBV10-3 and J usage is TRBJ2-7; 10 nucleotides line up with TRBD2. The CDR3 is 15 residues long. Trimming took 8 bases from V and 7 from J; bases not matched to a gene: 14. Germline-derived CDR1 and CDR2 are ENHRY and SYGVKD.

V is TRBV19 and J is TRBJ1-2; 7 bases line up with TRBD1. Germline V gene sequence: CDR1 LNHDA, CDR2 SQIVND (reference sequence). V gave up 1 base and J gave up 2 bases; unmatched junction bases: 4. The CDR3 contains 15 residues. CDR3: CASSIGPGGNYGYTF. The CDR3 DNA follows: TGTGCCAGTAGTATAGGTCCAGGGGGGAACTATGGCTACACCTTC.

The chain recombines TRBV28 with TRBJ2-3; 11 bases are a match to TRBD2. The CDR3 is 15 residues long. The V gene's germline CDR1 is MDHEN and CDR2 SYDVKM. Losses at the gene ends were 5 bases for V and 5 bases for J; bases not matched to a gene: 6. The CDR3 DNA sequence: TGTGCCAGCAGTCTTAGAGGGACTAGCGGAGATACGCAGTATTTT. Translation gives CASSLRGTSGDTQYF.

This clone is a singleton in its sample. The gene calls are TRBV5-1 and TRBJ1-4, with unresolved D. V dropped 0 bases and J dropped 7 bases, with 10 bases sitting between them. This CDR3 spans 14 amino acids. In germline, CDR1 is SGHRS, CDR2 YFSETQ. As DNA, the CDR3 is TGCGCCAGCAGCTTGGTGGGAAGGAGTGAAAAACTGTTTTTT. Protein product: CASSLVGRSEKLFF.

This chain links TRBV7-2 with TRBJ1-2, with 9 positions matching TRBD1. Germline V gene data show CDR1 as SGHTA and CDR2 as FQGNSA. V trimming: 5 bases; J trimming: 4 bases; junction bases outside the gene matches: 8. There are 15 residues in the CDR3. The CDR3 loop reads CASSRRTGDLYGYTF. CDR3 nucleotide sequence: TGTGCCAGCAGCCGGCGGACAGGGGACCTCTATGGCTACACCTTC.

The chain joins TRBV11-3 to TRBJ2-7; D is possibly TRBD2 (6 bases). The CDR3 contains 14 residues. V was clipped by 5 bases and J by 0 bases, with 11 bases between them. The germline V gene encodes CDR1 SGHNT and CDR2 YENEEA. CDR3 region: CASSPRESSYEQYF. Here the CDR3 DNA reads TGTGCCAGCAGCCCCCGGGAGAGCTCCTACGAGCAGTACTTC.

The chain is built from TRBV2 and TRBJ1-2; D not resolved. Germline assignment: CDR1 SNHLY and CDR2 FYNNEI. The CDR3 length is 14 residues. Trimming shortened V by 0 bases and J by 8 bases, and 13 bases separated the two germline ends. CDR3 DNA: TGTGCCAGCAGTGAAGCGCGACGATTTCAGGGCTACACCTTC. It encodes CASSEARRFQGYTF.

The rearrangement links TRBV14 to TRBJ2-3, with a weak D call TRBD1 (5 bases). CDR3 length equals 13 residues. Trimming left V 4 bases short and J 4 bases short, with 9 bases between. Germline V gene sequence: CDR1 SGHDN, CDR2 FVKESK. CDR3 nucleotides: TGTGCCAGCAGCCGGTCAGGGTCAGATACGCAGTATTTT. Translated, it gives CASSRSGSDTQYF.

J is TRBJ2-7 and V is TRBV9; maybe TRBD1 (6 bases). Trimming took 0 bases from V and 5 from J, leaving 12 bases between them. Germline lookup yields CDR1 SGDLS and CDR2 YYNGEE. The CDR3 spans 14 residues. CDR3 in amino acids: CASSVDPKGDEQYF. CDR3 DNA: TGTGCCAGCAGCGTAGACCCCAAGGGGGACGAGCAGTACTTC.

This clone was recorded once. The chain is built from TRBV27 and TRBJ2-2; a weak D match, TRBD2 (5 bases). Germline values: CDR1 MNHEY, CDR2 SMNVEV (reference sequence). The V end was cut by 6 bases, the J end by 5 bases, with 16 bases between. The CDR3 runs 15 residues. The CDR3: CASRFEGSWTGELFF. CDR3 nucleotide sequence: TGTGCCAGCAGGTTTGAGGGATCCTGGACCGGGGAGCTGTTTTTT.

The V gene is TRBV28, the J gene TRBJ1-5; a weak D match, TRBD1 (6 bases). CDR1 and CDR2 (germline): MDHEN, SYDVKM. Between the trimmed V and J ends, which lost 6 bases and 4 bases, there was a span of 13 bases. The CDR3 length is 14 residues. CDR3 region: CASSPFQGNQPQHF. CDR3 bases: TGTGCCAGCAGCCCCTTTCAGGGGAATCAGCCCCAGCATTTT.

This clone was seen only a few times. The sample has other DNA sequences that encode this CDR3 too. In nucleotides, the CDR3 is TGCGCCAGCAGCCAAGAGGGCGGGGGCCCAAGCACAGATACGCAGTATTTT. Protein: CASSQEGGGPSTDTQYF. The chain joins TRBV4-3 to TRBJ2-3; weak D call: TRBD2 (7 bases). The ends were cut back, 0 bases at V and 0 bases at J, with 13 bases in the middle. From germline, CDR1 is LGHNA and CDR2 YSLEER. This CDR3 has 17 residues.